This T cell receptor (beta chain) was recorded in a study of shared clonotypes between healthy human individuals. Study at large: CD8 memory received one plate per donor, CD8 naive two, CD4 memory three and CD4 naive three. Notes on the study in general: Larger estimated richness was generally seen in naive subsets than in memory subsets.

This CDR3 comprises 14 residues. Germline V lookup: CDR1 SGHTA, CDR2 FQGTGA. V was clipped by 2 bases and J by 2 bases, with 10 bases between them. CD45RO negativity and positive selection for CCR7 defined naive CD8 cells, a population that excluded terminally differentiated effector memory CD45RA+ cells. Within Nashville, Tennessee resided all donors, each a Caucasian adult. In the original workflow: As immunoSEQ supplied junction-only sequences (without quality scores), filtering differed. Measured with immunoSEQ multiplex PCR; TCRdb has only the in-frame clones, and not every one. That table supplies the V and J calls and clone size; D and trimming were determined from the DNA. Here the sample spans more than 2 million clones, 93% being singletons. Concerning this clone itself: What it binds is unknown.

The chain links TRBV7-3 to TRBJ2-7; the D gene is possibly TRBD1 (6 bases). This TCR was recovered from a man younger than 30 in good health. Some clones in this sample may be carry-over from other donors' samples. Sequenced sample: naive CD8+ T cells from PBMCs. DNA of the CDR3: TGTGCCAGCAGCTTAGGACAGCCTCCCTACGAGCAGTACTTC. This codes for CASSLGQPPYEQYF.